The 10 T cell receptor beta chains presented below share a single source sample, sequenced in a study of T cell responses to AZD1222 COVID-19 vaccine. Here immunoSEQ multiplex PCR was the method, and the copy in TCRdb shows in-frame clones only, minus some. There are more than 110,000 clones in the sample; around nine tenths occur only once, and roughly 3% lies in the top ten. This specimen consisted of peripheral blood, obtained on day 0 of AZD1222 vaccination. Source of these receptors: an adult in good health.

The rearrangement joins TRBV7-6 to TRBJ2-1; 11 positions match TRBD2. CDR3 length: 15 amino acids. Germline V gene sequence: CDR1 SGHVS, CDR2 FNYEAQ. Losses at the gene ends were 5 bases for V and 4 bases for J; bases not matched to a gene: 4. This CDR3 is CASSIGLAGYNEQFF. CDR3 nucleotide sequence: TGTGCCAGCAGCATCGGACTAGCGGGTTACAATGAGCAGTTCTTC.

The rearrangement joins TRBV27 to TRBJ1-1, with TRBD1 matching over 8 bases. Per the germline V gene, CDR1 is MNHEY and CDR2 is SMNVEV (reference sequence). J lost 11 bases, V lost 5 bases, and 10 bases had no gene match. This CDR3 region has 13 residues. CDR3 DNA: TGTGCCAGCAGTCTAAGGACAGGGTGGGATGCTTTCTTT. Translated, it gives CASSLRTGWDAFF.

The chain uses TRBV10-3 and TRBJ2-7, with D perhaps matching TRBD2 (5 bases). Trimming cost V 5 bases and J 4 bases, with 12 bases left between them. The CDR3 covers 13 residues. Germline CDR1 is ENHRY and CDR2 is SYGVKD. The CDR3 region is CAISSLDWYEQYF. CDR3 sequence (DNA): TGTGCCATCAGTTCACTAGATTGGTACGAGCAGTACTTC.

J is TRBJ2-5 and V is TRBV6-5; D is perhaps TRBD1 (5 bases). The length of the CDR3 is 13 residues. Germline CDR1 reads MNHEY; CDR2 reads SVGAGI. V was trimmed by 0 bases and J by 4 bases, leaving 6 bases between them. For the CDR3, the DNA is TGTGCCAGCAGTTACTCTCAGGGAGAGACCCAGTACTTC. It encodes CASSYSQGETQYF.

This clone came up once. This CDR3 is CASSLTGTSDEQYF. The CDR3 nucleotides read TGCGCCAGCAGCCTTACCGGGACTAGCGACGAGCAGTACTTC. V and J are TRBV5-1 and TRBJ2-7; 10 bases map to TRBD2. The CDR3 loop spans 14 amino acids. Per germline, CDR1 SGHRS and CDR2 YFSETQ. With 4 bases clipped from V and 5 bases from J, the junction kept 6 bases outside the gene matches.

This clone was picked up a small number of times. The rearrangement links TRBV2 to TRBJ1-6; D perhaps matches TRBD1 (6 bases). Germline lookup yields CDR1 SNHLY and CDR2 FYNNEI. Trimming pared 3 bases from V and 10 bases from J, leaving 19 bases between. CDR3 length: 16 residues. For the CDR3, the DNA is TGTGCCAGCAGTGAGAGGACAGCCAGAGTAGGGTCACCCCTCCACTTT. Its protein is CASSERTARVGSPLHF. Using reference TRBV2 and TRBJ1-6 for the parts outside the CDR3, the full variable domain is EPEVTQTPSHQVTQMGQEVILRCVPISNHLYFYWYRQILGQKVEFLVSFYNNEISEKSEIFDDQFSVERPDGSNFTLKIRSTKLEDSAMYFCASSERTARVGSPLHFGNGTRLTVT.

The CDR3 region is CASSVGGADTQYF. The CDR3 bases are TGTGCCAGCAGTGTGGGGGGAGCAGATACGCAGTATTTT. The chain is built from TRBV12-3 or TRBV12-4 and TRBJ2-3; tentative D call: TRBD2 (6 bases). There are 13 residues in the CDR3. V gave up 5 bases and J gave up 4 bases, with 10 bases separating them.

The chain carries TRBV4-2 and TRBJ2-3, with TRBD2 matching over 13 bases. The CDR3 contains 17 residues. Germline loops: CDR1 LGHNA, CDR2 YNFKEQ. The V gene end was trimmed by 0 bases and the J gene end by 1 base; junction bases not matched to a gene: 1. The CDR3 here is CASSQDGLAGGTDTQYF. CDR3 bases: TGTGCCAGCAGCCAAGACGGACTAGCGGGAGGCACAGATACGCAGTATTTT.

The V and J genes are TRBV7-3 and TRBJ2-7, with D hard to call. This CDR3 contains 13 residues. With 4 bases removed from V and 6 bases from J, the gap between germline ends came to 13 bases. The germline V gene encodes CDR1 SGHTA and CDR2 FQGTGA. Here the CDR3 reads CASSSLFGREQYF. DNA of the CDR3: TGTGCCAGCAGCTCCCTTTTTGGTCGCGAGCAGTACTTC.

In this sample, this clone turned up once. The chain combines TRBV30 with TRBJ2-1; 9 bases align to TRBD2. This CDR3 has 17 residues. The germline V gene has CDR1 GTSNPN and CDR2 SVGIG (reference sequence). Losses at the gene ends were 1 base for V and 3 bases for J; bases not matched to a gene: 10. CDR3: CAWSGFLAGTHYNEQFF. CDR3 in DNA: TGTGCCTGGAGTGGATTCCTAGCGGGAACCCACTACAATGAGCAGTTCTTC. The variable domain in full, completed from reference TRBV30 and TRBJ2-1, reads SQTIHQWPATLVQPVGSPLSLECTVEGTSNPNLYWYRQAAGRGLQLLFYSVGIGQISSEVPQNLSASRPQDRQFILSSKKLLLSDSGFYLCAWSGFLAGTHYNEQFFGPGTRLTVL.